One sample yielded the 18 T cell receptor beta chains listed below, sequenced in a study of T-cell memory formation after mild COVID-19. TCRdb called the 5' RACE reads again in MiXCR, with one record for every CDR3 protein. The sample has more than 350,000 distinct CDR3 sequences, around a sixth seen once. Sequenced sample: PBMCs or a T cell subset sorted from them (not recorded which). These receptors came from a man aged 18 to 29 who had mild COVID-19 (a few samples of this study predate the infection). Cell type and time point are not known.

V usage is TRBV5-1 and J usage is TRBJ1-4, with TRBD1 as a possible D gene (6 bases). The CDR3 is 16 amino acids. CDR1 and CDR2 from the germline V gene are SGHRS and YFSETQ. V lost 0 bases to trimming and J lost 8 bases, with 17 bases between them. This CDR3 reads CASSLVGGRMGEKLFF. CDR3 nucleotides: TGCGCCAGCAGCTTGGTGGGGGGCCGGATGGGCGAAAAACTGTTTTTT. Using reference TRBV5-1 and TRBJ1-4 for the parts outside the CDR3, the full variable domain is KAGVTQTPRYLIKTRGQQVTLSCSPISGHRSVSWYQQTPGQGLQFLFEYFSETQRNKGNFPGRFSGRQFSNSRSEMNVSTLELGDSALYLCASSLVGGRMGEKLFFGSGTQLSVL.

In this sample, this clonotype turned up a few times. In DNA, the CDR3 is TGTGCCAGCAGCGTAGGGATTCTGGTAGCAGATACGCAGTATTTT. Its protein product is CASSVGILVADTQYF. The V and J genes are TRBV9 and TRBJ2-3, with D uncertain. Germline V lookup: CDR1 SGDLS, CDR2 YYNGEE. Trimming shortened V by 0 bases and J by 4 bases, and 12 bases separated the two germline ends. This CDR3 spans 15 amino acids. The full variable domain, its missing parts supplied by reference TRBV9 and TRBJ2-3, is DSGVTQTPKHLITATGQRVTLRCSPRSGDLSVYWYQQSLDQGLQFLIQYYNGEERAKGNILERFSAQQFPDLHSELNLSSLELGDSALYFCASSVGILVADTQYFGPGTRLTVL.

This clonotype was observed a few times. The chain couples TRBV7-9 to TRBJ2-7, with 11 bases aligning to TRBD1. CDR1 is SEHNR, CDR2 FQNEAQ, per germline (reference sequence). V was pared by 1 base and J by 4 bases, with 3 bases of the junction left unmatched. This CDR3 has 15 residues. CDR3 loop: CASSLGGQGAYEQYF. As DNA, the CDR3 is TGTGCCAGCAGCTTAGGCGGACAGGGGGCTTACGAGCAGTACTTC.

The V call is TRBV5-1, the J call TRBJ2-5; 8 nucleotides match TRBD1. J was trimmed by 5 bases and V by 4 bases; bases with no gene match: 7. From germline, CDR1 is SGHRS and CDR2 YFSETQ. The CDR3 consists of 14 residues. CDR3 loop: CASSGGTGGETQYF. The CDR3 DNA reads TGCGCCAGCAGCGGAGGGACAGGAGGGGAGACCCAGTACTTC.

This clonotype appeared a few times. The chain has TRBV28 and TRBJ2-7; 10 positions match TRBD1. Unmatched junction bases numbered 2, after V lost 3 bases and J lost 6 bases. The CDR3 is 13 amino acids. Germline V gives CDR1 MDHEN, CDR2 SYDVKM. The CDR3 DNA is TGTGCCAGCAGTTTCCGGACAGGGGGCGAGCAGTACGTC. It specifies CASSFRTGGEQYV.

This rearrangement joins TRBV7-9 to TRBJ2-3; D unresolved. Trimming took 6 bases from V and 6 from J, leaving 10 bases between them. CDR1 SEHNR and CDR2 FQNEAQ come from the germline V gene (reference sequence). The CDR3 length is 12 residues. In DNA, the CDR3 is TGTGCCAGCAGACCCGATGGCGATACGCAGTATTTT. Translating it yields CASRPDGDTQYF. The whole variable domain, remainder taken from reference TRBV7-9 and TRBJ2-3, is DTGVSQNPRHKITKRGQNVTFRCDPISEHNRLYWYRQTLGQGPEFLTYFQNEAQLEKSRLLSDRFSAERPKGSFSTLEIQRTEQGDSAMYLCASRPDGDTQYFGPGTRLTVL.

This clonotype was picked up a small number of times. The chain is built from TRBV18 and TRBJ2-3, with D unclear. Trimming took off 0 bases at V and 0 bases at J, with 10 bases between the two ends. The CDR3 is 16 residues long. Germline CDR1 KGHSH, CDR2 LQKENI. The CDR3, as DNA: TGTGCCAGCTCACCACCTCATAGATCTAGCACAGATACGCAGTATTTT. This translates into CASSPPHRSSTDTQYF.

V and J are TRBV15 and TRBJ1-6; D is unresolved. The length of the CDR3 is 16 residues. The germline V and J ends were trimmed by 0 bases and 10 bases, with 16 bases remaining between them. The germline V gene has CDR1 LNHNV and CDR2 YYDKDF (reference sequence). The chain's CDR3 is CATSRDPAIVGSPLHF. In nucleotides, the CDR3 is TGTGCCACCAGCAGAGATCCAGCAATAGTAGGCTCACCCCTCCACTTT.

This clonotype came up a few times. The chain joins TRBV7-2 to TRBJ2-7; D might be TRBD2 (6 bases). Trimming cost V 5 bases and J 2 bases, with 10 bases left between them. The CDR3 has 13 residues. Germline CDR1 reads SGHTA; CDR2 reads FQGNSA. The CDR3 region is CASSAAGPYEQYF. In DNA, the CDR3 is TGTGCCAGCAGCGCGGCGGGGCCCTACGAGCAGTACTTC. The full variable domain, completed using reference TRBV7-2 and TRBJ2-7, is GAGVSQSPSNKVTEKGKDVELRCDPISGHTALYWYRQSLGQGLEFLIYFQGNSAPDKSGLPSDRFSAERTGGSVSTLTIQRTQQEDSAVYLCASSAAGPYEQYFGPGTRLTVT.

This clonotype was counted only a few times. J is TRBJ2-3 and V is TRBV18, with D possibly matching TRBD2 (6 bases). The CDR3 runs 16 residues. The V gene lost 1 base and the J gene lost 3 bases, with 14 bases spanning the gap. Germline V gene data show CDR1 as KGHSH and CDR2 as LQKENI. CDR3 coding DNA: TGTGCCAGCTCACCACAGACGGGGAGGTGGACAGATACGCAGTATTTT. Translating gives CASSPQTGRWTDTQYF. Looking up the rest from reference TRBV18 and TRBJ2-3 gives the full variable domain: NAGVMQNPRHLVRRRGQEARLRCSPMKGHSHVYWYRQLPEEGLKFMVYLQKENIIDESGMPKERFSAEFPKEGPSILRIQQVVRGDSAAYFCASSPQTGRWTDTQYFGPGTRLTVL.

This clonotype was found a few times. This rearrangement joins TRBV3-1 to TRBJ2-3, with 9 bases matching TRBD2. The CDR3 length is 14 residues. The germline gives CDR1 LGHDT, CDR2 YNNKEL (reference sequence). With V trimmed by 4 bases and J by 6 bases, 5 bases remained unmatched. DNA for the CDR3: TGTGCCAGCAGCCCTATAGCGGGGGTGGATACGCAGTATTTT. The encoded protein is CASSPIAGVDTQYF.

This clonotype was found a few times. This sequence joins TRBV5-1 and TRBJ2-5; 7 bases map to TRBD1. The CDR3 contains 15 residues. V gave up 5 bases and J gave up 2 bases; unmatched junction bases: 9. Per the germline V gene, CDR1 is SGHRS and CDR2 is YFSETQ. The CDR3 DNA is TGCGCCAGCAGACGGACAGGAACCTTACAAGAGACCCAGTACTTC. Translating it yields CASRRTGTLQETQYF.

The chain links TRBV5-6 to TRBJ2-7; D may correspond to TRBD1 or TRBD2 (5 bases each). Germline CDR1 SGHDT, CDR2 YYEEEE. The CDR3 covers 14 residues. Trimming took 5 bases from V and 1 from J, leaving 13 bases between them. The CDR3 loop reads CASRGTGTSYEQYV. CDR3 nucleotide sequence: TGTGCCAGCAGGGGGACGGGAACATCCTACGAGCAGTACGTC.

This clonotype showed up just a few times. The chain has TRBV10-3 and TRBJ2-5, with 7 bases lining up with TRBD2. The CDR3 length is 15 residues. V was clipped by 8 bases and J by 0 bases; unmatched bases: 9. Germline CDR1 reads ENHRY; CDR2 reads SYGVKD. The DNA for the CDR3 is TGTGCCATCCGGTCGGGAGGCGGGGACCAAGAGACCCAGTACTTC. It specifies CAIRSGGGDQETQYF.

To note about this clonotype: No conserved phenylalanine or tryptophan ends this CDR3, so it is likely a read error. The chain combines TRBV6-2 or TRBV6-3 with TRBJ2-5, with TRBD2 as a possible D gene (6 bases). This CDR3 is built from 13 residues. CDR1 is MNHEY and CDR2 is SVGEGT in the germline V gene. V was trimmed by 6 bases and J by 5 bases, leaving 13 bases between them. The CDR3 bases are TGTGCCAGCAGCGCGACTAGATGGGAGACCCAGTACTTA. Translating gives CASSATRWETQYL.

The chain employs TRBV4-2 and TRBJ2-7; D perhaps matches TRBD1 (5 bases). The V and J ends lost 0 bases and 2 bases respectively, with 14 bases between them. CDR3 size: 16 residues. The germline gives CDR1 LGHNA, CDR2 YNFKEQ. CDR3: CASSQDLGRAPYEQYF. CDR3 nucleotide sequence: TGTGCCAGCAGCCAAGATCTTGGCAGGGCCCCCTACGAGCAGTACTTC.

This clonotype was counted only a few times. This sequence joins TRBV15 and TRBJ2-1; D assignment may be TRBD1 or TRBD2 (5 bases each). The CDR3 has 14 amino acids. CDR1 and CDR2 from the germline V gene are LNHNV and YYDKDF (reference sequence). V shed 5 bases and J shed 1 base, with 9 bases lying between them. The CDR3 loop reads CATSDEGSYNEQFF. The CDR3 coding sequence is TGTGCCACCAGCGATGAGGGGTCCTACAATGAGCAGTTCTTC.

This clonotype has a handful of counts. V is TRBV6-5 and J is TRBJ2-3; D uncertain. Germline V CDR1 and CDR2: MNHEY, SVGAGI. V dropped 2 bases and J dropped 2 bases, with 5 bases sitting between them. There are 13 residues in the CDR3. As DNA, the CDR3 is TGTGCCAGCAGTTACACGTACACAGATACGCAGTATTTT. It is translated as CASSYTYTDTQYF.